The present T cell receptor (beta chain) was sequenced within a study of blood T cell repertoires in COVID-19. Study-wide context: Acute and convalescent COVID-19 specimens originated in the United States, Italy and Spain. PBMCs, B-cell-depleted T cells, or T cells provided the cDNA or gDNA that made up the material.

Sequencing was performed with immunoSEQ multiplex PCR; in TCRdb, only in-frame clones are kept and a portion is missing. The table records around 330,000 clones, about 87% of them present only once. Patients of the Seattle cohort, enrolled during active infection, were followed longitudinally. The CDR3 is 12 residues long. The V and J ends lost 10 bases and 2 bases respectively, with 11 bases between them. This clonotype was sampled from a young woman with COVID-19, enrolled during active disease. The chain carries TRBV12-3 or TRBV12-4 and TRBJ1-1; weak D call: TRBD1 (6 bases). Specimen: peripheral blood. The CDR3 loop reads CANREVNTEAFF. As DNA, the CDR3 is TGTGCCAACAGGGAGGTAAACACTGAAGCTTTCTTT.